This T cell receptor (beta chain) was identified during a study of CD8+ T cells in alopecia areata. Study summary: Tofacitinib was taken orally by treated patients, and the dose was 5 to 10 mg twice daily. Dosing spanned 6 to 18 months on tofacitinib, then 6 months off drug. Findings and caveats of the study: Alphabeta T cells residing in normal skin are also sequenced in scalp samples.

Separation by sorting yielded CD4+ and CD8+ T cells from PBMCs. Germline values: CDR1 MNHEY, CDR2 SVGAGI. Trimming cost V 4 bases and J 7 bases; bases outside gene matches: 6. This CDR3 region has 16 residues. Once RNA had been extracted, it was reverse transcribed into cDNA to act as the sequencing template. Sequencing was performed with immunoSEQ multiplex PCR; in TCRdb, only in-frame clones are kept and a portion is missing. Of around 140,000 clones listed, about 90% are singletons. As regards this clone: Its antigen remains unknown.

The sample here was CD8+ T cells sorted from blood, taken at week 0. The rearrangement uses TRBV6-5 and TRBJ2-1, with TRBD2 identical over 14 bases. The receptor comes from a human donor with alopecia areata. The CDR3 DNA follows: TGTGCCAGCAGTTTCCAGACTAGCGGGGGGGTGAATGAGCAGTTCTTC. Encoded protein: CASSFQTSGGVNEQFF.